This TCR beta chain comes out of a study of blood T cell repertoires in COVID-19. Study context: COVID-19 samples from acute and convalescent phases originated in the United States, Italy and Spain.

With V trimmed by 2 bases and J by 4 bases, 4 bases remained unmatched. The CDR3 runs to 14 residues. Germline V gives CDR1 KGHSH, CDR2 LQKENI. Using immunoSEQ multiplex PCR, the repertoire was profiled, and TCRdb retains in-frame clones only, with some absent. The sample includes fewer than 30,000 clones, over 85% of them seen just once. This clone was seen a few times. The sequencing input was peripheral blood. The sequence derives from a human donor in a cohort sampled during active COVID-19. This chain uses TRBV18 with TRBJ1-1, with 7 bases fitting TRBD1. As DNA, the CDR3 is TGTGCCAGCTCACCAACAGGGGTGGTCACTGAAGCTTTCTTT. Translation: CASSPTGVVTEAFF.